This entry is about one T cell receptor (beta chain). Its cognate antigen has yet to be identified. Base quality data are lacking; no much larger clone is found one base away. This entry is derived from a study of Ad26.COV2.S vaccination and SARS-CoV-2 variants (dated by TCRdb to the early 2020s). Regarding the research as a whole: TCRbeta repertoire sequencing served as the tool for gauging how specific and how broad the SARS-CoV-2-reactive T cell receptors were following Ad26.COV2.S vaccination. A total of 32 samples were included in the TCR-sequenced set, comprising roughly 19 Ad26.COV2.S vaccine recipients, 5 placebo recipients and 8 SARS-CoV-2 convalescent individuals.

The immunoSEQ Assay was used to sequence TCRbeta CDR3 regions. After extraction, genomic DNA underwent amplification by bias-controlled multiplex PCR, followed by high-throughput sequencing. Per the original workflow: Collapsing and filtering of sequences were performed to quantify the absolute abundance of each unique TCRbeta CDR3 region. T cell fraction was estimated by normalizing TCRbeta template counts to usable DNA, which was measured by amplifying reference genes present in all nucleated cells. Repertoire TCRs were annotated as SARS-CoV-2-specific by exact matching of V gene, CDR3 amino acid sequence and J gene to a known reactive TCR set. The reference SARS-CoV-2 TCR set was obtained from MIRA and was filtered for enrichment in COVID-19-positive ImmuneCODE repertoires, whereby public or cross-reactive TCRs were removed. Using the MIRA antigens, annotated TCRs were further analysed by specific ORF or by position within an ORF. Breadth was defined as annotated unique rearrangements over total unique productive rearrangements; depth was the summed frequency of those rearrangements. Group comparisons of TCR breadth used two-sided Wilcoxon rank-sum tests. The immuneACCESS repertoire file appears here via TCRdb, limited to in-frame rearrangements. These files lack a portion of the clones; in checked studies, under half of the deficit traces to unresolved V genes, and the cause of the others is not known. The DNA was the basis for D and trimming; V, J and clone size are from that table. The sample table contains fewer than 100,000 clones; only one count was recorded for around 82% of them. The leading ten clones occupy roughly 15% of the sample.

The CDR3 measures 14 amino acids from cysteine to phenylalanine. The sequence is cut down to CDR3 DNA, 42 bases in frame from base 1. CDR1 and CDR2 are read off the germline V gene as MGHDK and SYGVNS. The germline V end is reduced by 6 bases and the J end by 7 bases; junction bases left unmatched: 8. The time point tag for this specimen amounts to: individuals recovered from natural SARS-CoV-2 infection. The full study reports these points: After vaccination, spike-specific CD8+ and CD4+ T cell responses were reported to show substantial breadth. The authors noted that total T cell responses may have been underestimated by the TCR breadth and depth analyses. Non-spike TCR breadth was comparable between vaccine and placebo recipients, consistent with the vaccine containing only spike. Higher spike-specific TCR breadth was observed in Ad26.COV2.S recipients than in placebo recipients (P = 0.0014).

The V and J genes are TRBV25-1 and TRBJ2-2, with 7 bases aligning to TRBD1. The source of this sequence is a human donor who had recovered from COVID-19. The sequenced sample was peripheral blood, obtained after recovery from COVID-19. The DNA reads TGTGCCAGCAGCGCTAACAGGGGTGGCGGGGAGCTGTTTTTT. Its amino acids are CASSANRGGGELFF. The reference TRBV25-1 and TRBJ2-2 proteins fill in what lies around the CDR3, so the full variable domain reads EADIYQTPRYLVIGTGKKITLECSQTMGHDKMYWYQQDPGMELHLIHYSYGVNSTEKGDLSSESTVSRIRTEHFPLTLESARPSHTSQYLCASSANRGGGELFFGEGSRLTVL.